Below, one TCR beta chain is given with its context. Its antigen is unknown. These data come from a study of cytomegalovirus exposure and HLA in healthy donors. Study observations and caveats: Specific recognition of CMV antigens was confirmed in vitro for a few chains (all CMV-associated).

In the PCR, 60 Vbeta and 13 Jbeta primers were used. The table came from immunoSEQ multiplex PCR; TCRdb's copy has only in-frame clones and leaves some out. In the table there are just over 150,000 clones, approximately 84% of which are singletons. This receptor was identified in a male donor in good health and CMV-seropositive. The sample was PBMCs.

CDR3 loop: CASSQDRREGDTQYF. The CDR3 DNA reads TGTGCCAGCAGCCAAGATAGGCGGGAAGGAGATACGCAGTATTTT. The chain employs TRBV14 and TRBJ2-3, with D perhaps TRBD2 (6 bases). Germline V gene sequence: CDR1 SGHDN, CDR2 FVKESK. Trimming cost V 0 bases and J 5 bases, with 12 bases left between them. This CDR3 contains 15 residues.